This T cell receptor beta chain derives from a study of T cell responses to AZD1222 COVID-19 vaccine. Whole-study results and caveats: Close to half of spike-specific TCRs reportedly recognize unmutated variant regions.

In regard to this clone: As yet, its antigen is unknown.

The CDR3 contains 13 residues. V lost 8 bases and J lost 3, with 13 bases in between. Germline assignment: CDR1 SNHLY and CDR2 FYNNEI. The data were produced by immunoSEQ multiplex PCR, yet TCRdb's version contains in-frame clones alone and is incomplete. This sample carries some 200,000 clones, 90% to 95% of them seen once, and the ten largest clones take 0.95% to 1.1%. The receptor was isolated from an adult who received the AZD1222 COVID-19 vaccine. V usage is TRBV2 and J usage is TRBJ1-2; the D is unclear. The sample in question was peripheral blood, obtained 28 days after the second AZD1222 dose. This CDR3 reads CASSEGQDYGYTF. The CDR3 coding sequence is TGTGCCAGCTCTGAAGGGCAGGACTATGGCTACACCTTC. The whole variable domain, filled in from reference TRBV2 and TRBJ1-2, reads EPEVTQTPSHQVTQMGQEVILRCVPISNHLYFYWYRQILGQKVEFLVSFYNNEISEKSEIFDDQFSVERPDGSNFTLKIRSTKLEDSAMYFCASSEGQDYGYTFGSGTRLTVV.